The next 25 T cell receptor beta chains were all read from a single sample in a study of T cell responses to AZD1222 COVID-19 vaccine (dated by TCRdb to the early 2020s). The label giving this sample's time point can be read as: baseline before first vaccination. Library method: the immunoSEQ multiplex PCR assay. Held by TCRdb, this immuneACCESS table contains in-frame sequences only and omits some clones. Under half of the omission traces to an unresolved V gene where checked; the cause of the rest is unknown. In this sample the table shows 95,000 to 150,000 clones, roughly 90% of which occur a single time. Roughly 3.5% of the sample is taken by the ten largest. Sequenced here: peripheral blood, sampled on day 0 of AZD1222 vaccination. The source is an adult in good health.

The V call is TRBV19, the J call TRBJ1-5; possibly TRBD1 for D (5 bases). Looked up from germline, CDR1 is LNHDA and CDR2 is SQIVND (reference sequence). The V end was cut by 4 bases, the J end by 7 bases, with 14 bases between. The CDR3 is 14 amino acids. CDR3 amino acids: CASSSGTALQPQHF. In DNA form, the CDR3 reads TGTGCCAGTAGTAGTGGGACTGCCCTACAGCCCCAGCATTTT.

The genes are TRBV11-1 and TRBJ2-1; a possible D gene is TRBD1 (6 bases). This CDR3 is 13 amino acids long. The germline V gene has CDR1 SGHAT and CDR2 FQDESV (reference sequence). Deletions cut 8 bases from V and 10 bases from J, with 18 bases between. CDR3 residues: CASGRAGAGEQFF. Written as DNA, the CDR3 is TGTGCCAGCGGAAGGGCAGGGGCAGGAGAGCAGTTCTTC.

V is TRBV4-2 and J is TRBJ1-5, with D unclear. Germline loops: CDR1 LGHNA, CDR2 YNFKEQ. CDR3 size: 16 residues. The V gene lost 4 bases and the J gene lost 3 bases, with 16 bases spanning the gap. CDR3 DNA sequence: TGTGCCAGCAGCCCTCAGGACGGGGTGAACAATCAGCCCCAGCATTTT. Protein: CASSPQDGVNNQPQHF.

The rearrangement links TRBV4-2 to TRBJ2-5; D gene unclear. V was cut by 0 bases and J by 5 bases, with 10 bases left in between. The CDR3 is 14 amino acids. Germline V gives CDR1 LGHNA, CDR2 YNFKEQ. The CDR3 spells CASSQDGPMETQYF. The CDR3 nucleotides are TGTGCCAGCAGCCAAGATGGGCCTATGGAGACCCAGTACTTC.

The CDR3 sequence is CASSPGTGGKSGGYTF. The CDR3, as DNA: TGTGCCAGCAGCCCCGGGACAGGGGGCAAGTCGGGAGGCTACACCTTC. The rearrangement joins TRBV7-2 to TRBJ1-2; 12 nucleotides match TRBD1. The CDR3 contains 16 residues. Germline V lookup: CDR1 SGHTA, CDR2 FQGNSA. The V segment lost 5 bases and the J segment 8 bases; nucleotides outside the gene matches: 12.

The CDR3 protein is CASSEARGTEAFF. The CDR3 region has the DNA TGTGCCAGCAGTGAAGCCCGGGGGACTGAAGCTTTCTTT. The rearrangement uses TRBV2 and TRBJ1-1, with a tentative D call TRBD1 (5 bases). CDR3 length: 13 amino acids. CDR1 and CDR2 (germline): SNHLY, FYNNEI. The ends were cut back, 0 bases at V and 5 bases at J, with 7 bases in the middle.

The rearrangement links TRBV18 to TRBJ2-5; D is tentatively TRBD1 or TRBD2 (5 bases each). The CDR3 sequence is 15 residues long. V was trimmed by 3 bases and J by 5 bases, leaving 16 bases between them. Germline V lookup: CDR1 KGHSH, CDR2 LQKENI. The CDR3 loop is CASSPGRVVGETQYF. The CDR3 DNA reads TGTGCCAGCTCACCGGGACGGGTAGTTGGGGAGACCCAGTACTTC. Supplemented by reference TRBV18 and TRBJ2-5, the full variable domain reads NAGVMQNPRHLVRRRGQEARLRCSPMKGHSHVYWYRQLPEEGLKFMVYLQKENIIDESGMPKERFSAEFPKEGPSILRIQQVVRGDSAAYFCASSPGRVVGETQYFGPGTRLLVL.

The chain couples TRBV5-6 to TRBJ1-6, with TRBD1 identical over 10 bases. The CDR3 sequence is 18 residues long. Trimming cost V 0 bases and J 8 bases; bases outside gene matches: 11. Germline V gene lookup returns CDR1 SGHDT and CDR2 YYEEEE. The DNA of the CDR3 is TGTGCCAGCAGCTTGGGACAGGGGGCCATTAATTTTTATTCACCCCTCCACTTT. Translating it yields CASSLGQGAINFYSPLHF.

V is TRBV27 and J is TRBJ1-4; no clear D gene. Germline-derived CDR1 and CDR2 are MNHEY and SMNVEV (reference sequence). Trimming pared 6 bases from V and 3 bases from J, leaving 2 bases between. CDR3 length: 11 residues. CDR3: CASRSNEKLFF. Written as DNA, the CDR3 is TGTGCCAGCAGGTCTAATGAAAAACTGTTTTTT.

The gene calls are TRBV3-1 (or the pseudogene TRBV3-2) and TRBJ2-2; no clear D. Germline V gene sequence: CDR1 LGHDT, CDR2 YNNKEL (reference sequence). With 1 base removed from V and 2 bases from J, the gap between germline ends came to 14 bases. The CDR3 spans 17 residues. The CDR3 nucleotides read TGTGCCAGCAGCCAAGTTTTGGGCAGCATTAACACCGGGGAGCTGTTTTTT. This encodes CASSQVLGSINTGELFF.

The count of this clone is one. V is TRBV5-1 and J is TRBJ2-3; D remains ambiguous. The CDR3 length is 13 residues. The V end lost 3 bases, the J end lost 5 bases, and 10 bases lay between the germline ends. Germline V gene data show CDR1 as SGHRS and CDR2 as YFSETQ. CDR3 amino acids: CASSWTGGDTQYF. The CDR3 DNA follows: TGCGCCAGCAGCTGGACGGGTGGAGATACGCAGTATTTT.

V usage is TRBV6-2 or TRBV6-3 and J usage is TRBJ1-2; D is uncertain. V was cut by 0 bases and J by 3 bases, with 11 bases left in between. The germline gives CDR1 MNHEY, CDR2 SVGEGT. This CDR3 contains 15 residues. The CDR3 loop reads CASSYSVPLYYGYTF. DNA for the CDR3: TGTGCCAGCAGTTACTCGGTGCCACTCTACTATGGCTACACCTTC.

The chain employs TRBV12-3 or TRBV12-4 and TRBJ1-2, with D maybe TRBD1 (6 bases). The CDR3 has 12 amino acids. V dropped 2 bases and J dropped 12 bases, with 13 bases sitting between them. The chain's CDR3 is CASSLNRGDNTF. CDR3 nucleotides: TGTGCCAGCAGTTTAAATCGGGGGGACAACACCTTC.

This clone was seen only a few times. The CDR3 bases are TGTGCCAGCAGTCGGCGCGCGGGGGATTCCTACGAGCAGTACTTC. This translates into CASSRRAGDSYEQYF. The J gene is TRBJ2-7, the V gene TRBV2; 7 bases are a match to TRBD2. Germline lookup yields CDR1 SNHLY and CDR2 FYNNEI. V gave up 5 bases and J gave up 1 base; unmatched junction bases: 8. The CDR3 length is 15 residues.

The CDR3 sequence is CASSPSTISPTSEQYF. The CDR3 DNA follows: TGTGCCAGCAGCCCAAGTACTATTTCCCCCACAAGCGAGCAGTACTTC. The chain is built from TRBV5-8 and TRBJ2-7; D is unresolved. V lost 4 bases and J 6 bases, leaving 23 bases between the germline ends. CDR1 is SGHTS, CDR2 YDEGEE, per germline. This CDR3 has 16 amino acids.

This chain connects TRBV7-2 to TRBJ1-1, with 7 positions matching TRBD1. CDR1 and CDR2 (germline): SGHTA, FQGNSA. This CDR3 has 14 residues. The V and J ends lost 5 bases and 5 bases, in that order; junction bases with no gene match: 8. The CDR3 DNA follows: TGTGCCAGCAGCCCCGACAGGGTTTGGACTGAAGCTTTCTTT. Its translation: CASSPDRVWTEAFF.

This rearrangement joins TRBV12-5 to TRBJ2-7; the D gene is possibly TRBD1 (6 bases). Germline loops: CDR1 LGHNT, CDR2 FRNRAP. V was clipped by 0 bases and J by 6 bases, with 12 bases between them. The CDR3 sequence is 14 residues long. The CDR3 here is CASGLVQGMSEQYF. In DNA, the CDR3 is TGTGCTAGTGGTTTGGTACAGGGAATGAGCGAGCAGTACTTC.

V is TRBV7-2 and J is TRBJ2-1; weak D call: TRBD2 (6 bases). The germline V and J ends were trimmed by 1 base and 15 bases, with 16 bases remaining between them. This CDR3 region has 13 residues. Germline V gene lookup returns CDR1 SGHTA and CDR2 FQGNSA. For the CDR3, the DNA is TGTGCCAGCAGCTTAGACAACGCGGGGTTTTGGTTCTTC. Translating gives CASSLDNAGFWFF.

The CDR3 bases are TGTGCCAGCAGCTTAGGGACTAGCGGACAAGAGACCCAGTACTTC. Amino acids: CASSLGTSGQETQYF. J is TRBJ2-5 and V is TRBV7-2, with TRBD2 identical over 10 bases. Germline V gene data show CDR1 as SGHTA and CDR2 as FQGNSA. The CDR3 contains 15 residues. Losses at the gene ends were 1 base for V and 2 bases for J; bases not matched to a gene: 1.

The CDR3 DNA reads TGTGCCAGTGGGAGCCAGATCCAGCATTTT. It yields the protein CASGSQIQHF. V gene TRBV19 combines with J gene TRBJ1-5; D remains ambiguous. Germline V gene lookup returns CDR1 LNHDA and CDR2 SQIVND (reference sequence). The V end was cut by 8 bases, the J end by 12 bases, with 11 bases between. The CDR3 extends over 10 amino acids.

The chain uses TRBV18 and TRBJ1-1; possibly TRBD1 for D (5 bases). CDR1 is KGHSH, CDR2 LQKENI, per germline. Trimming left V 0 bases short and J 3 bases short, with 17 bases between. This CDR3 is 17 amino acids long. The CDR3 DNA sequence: TGTGCCAGCTCACCACCGGGCGGGGGATGGGCGGACACTGAAGCTTTCTTT. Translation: CASSPPGGGWADTEAFF.

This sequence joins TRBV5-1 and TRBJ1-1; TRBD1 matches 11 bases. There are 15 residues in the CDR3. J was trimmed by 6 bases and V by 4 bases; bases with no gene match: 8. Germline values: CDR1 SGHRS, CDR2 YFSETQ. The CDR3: CASSPYQGQGAEAFF. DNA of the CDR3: TGCGCCAGCAGCCCATATCAGGGACAGGGGGCTGAAGCTTTCTTT.

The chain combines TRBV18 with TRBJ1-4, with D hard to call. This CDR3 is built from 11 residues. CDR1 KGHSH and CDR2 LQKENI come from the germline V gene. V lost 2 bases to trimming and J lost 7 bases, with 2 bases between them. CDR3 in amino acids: CASSPGEKLFF. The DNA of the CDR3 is TGTGCCAGCTCACCAGGTGAAAAACTGTTTTTT.

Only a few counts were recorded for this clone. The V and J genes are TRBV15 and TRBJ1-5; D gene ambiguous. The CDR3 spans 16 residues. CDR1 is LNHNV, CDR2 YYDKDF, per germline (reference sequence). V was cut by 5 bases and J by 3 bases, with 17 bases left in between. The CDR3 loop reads CATSPRDSGVNQPQHF. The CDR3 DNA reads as TGTGCCACCAGCCCCCGGGATTCGGGCGTCAATCAGCCCCAGCATTTT. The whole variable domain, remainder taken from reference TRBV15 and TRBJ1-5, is DAMVIQNPRYQVTQFGKPVTLSCSQTLNHNVMYWYQQKSSQAPKLLFHYYDKDFNNEADTPDNFQSRRPNTSFCFLDIRSPGLGDTAMYLCATSPRDSGVNQPQHFGDGTRLSIL.

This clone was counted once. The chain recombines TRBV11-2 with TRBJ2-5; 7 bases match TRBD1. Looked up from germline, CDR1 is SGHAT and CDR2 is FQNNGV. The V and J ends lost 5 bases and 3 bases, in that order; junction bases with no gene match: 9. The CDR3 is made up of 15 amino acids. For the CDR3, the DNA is TGTGCCAGCAGCCCTTCCGGGACAGTTGAAGAGACCCAGTACTTC. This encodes CASSPSGTVEETQYF.